Listed here are 16 T cell receptor beta chains from one sample, sequenced in a study of cytomegalovirus exposure and HLA in healthy donors. Primers included in the PCR were 60 Vbeta and 13 Jbeta primers. Libraries were prepared by immunoSEQ multiplex PCR; TCRdb keeps only in-frame clonotypes and omits some of them. The sample holds fewer than 250,000 clones, roughly four fifths seen once. Sequenced: PBMCs. All receptors derive from a man younger than 35 in good health and CMV-seronegative.

The chain couples TRBV2 to TRBJ2-2; 9 bases line up with TRBD1. There are 14 residues in the CDR3. With 7 bases clipped from V and 6 bases from J, the junction kept 6 bases outside the gene matches. Germline values: CDR1 SNHLY, CDR2 FYNNEI. Here the CDR3 DNA reads TGTGCCAGCATAGGGACAGGGTTCGCCGGGGAGCTGTTTTTT. Translated, it gives CASIGTGFAGELFF.

V and J are TRBV28 and TRBJ2-7; 16 bases map to TRBD2. Germline V gene lookup returns CDR1 MDHEN and CDR2 SYDVKM. Trimming at V came to 4 bases and at J to 3 bases, leaving 12 bases not matched to a gene. The CDR3 is 19 amino acids. CDR3 nucleotide sequence: TGTGCCAGCAGTTCCCCTACGCCGGGACTAGCGGGAGGGTACTACGAGCAGTACTTC. Its protein is CASSSPTPGLAGGYYEQYF.

V usage is TRBV15 and J usage is TRBJ1-4; the match to TRBD1 covers 8 bases. The CDR3 runs 15 residues. Trimming took 4 bases from V and 5 from J; bases not matched to a gene: 6. Germline V gives CDR1 LNHNV, CDR2 YYDKDF (reference sequence). In DNA form, the CDR3 reads TGTGCCACCAGCAAAGGGACAGGAGACAATGAAAAACTGTTTTTT. Encoded protein: CATSKGTGDNEKLFF.

The V call is TRBV7-2, the J call TRBJ1-3; 7 nucleotides align to TRBD1. From germline, CDR1 is SGHTA and CDR2 FQGNSA. There are 17 residues in the CDR3. The V gene end was trimmed by 5 bases and the J gene end by 3 bases; junction bases not matched to a gene: 13. CDR3 nucleotide sequence: TGTGCCAGCAGCCTTACAACCGGGACAGTCCTTGGAAACACCATATATTTT. As protein: CASSLTTGTVLGNTIYF.

This clone has only a few counts. Its ends do not fully match the called genes, so a read error is possible. This chain joins TRBV28 and TRBJ2-7, with TRBD2 matching 11 bases. Looked up from germline, CDR1 is MDHEN and CDR2 is SYDVKM. The CDR3 sequence is 11 residues long. The CDR3 spells CASSTSGGTDF. CDR3 bases: TGTGCCAGCAGTACTAGCGGGGGCACGGACTTC.

This clone was detected a few times. J is TRBJ2-1 and V is TRBV7-6; tentatively, D is TRBD2 (6 bases). Germline V CDR1 and CDR2: SGHVS, FNYEAQ. The CDR3 totals 17 residues. The V gene lost 6 bases and the J gene lost 6 bases, with 24 bases spanning the gap. The CDR3 region has the DNA TGTGCCAGCAGACAAACCCGCCGCCTAGCGCCCTCCAATGAGCAGTTCTTC. Translating it yields CASRQTRRLAPSNEQFF.

About this clone itself: The same CDR3 is also encoded by other DNA sequences in this sample. The chain carries TRBV5-1 and TRBJ2-5; D is unresolved. With 0 bases removed from V and 1 base from J, the gap between germline ends came to 7 bases. The CDR3 extends over 14 amino acids. Germline CDR1 and CDR2: SGHRS and YFSETQ. DNA for the CDR3: TGCGCCAGCAGCTTGGCCCCCTTCCAAGAGACCCAGTACTTC. Translation gives CASSLAPFQETQYF.

The genes are TRBV30 and TRBJ2-7; 8 nucleotides agree with TRBD1. CDR3 length: 15 residues. CDR1 is GTSNPN, CDR2 SVGIG, per germline (reference sequence). Trimming removed 3 bases from V and 6 bases from J; junction bases left unmatched: 13. The CDR3: CAWSPSGTGLVEQYF. In DNA, the CDR3 is TGTGCCTGGAGCCCGTCCGGGACAGGATTGGTCGAGCAGTACTTC.

This clone was seen only a few times. The chain has TRBV5-4 and TRBJ1-2, with 9 bases lining up with TRBD1. Germline V gene data show CDR1 as SGHNT and CDR2 as YYREEE (reference sequence). The CDR3 loop spans 14 amino acids. Trimming cost V 0 bases and J 3 bases; bases outside gene matches: 0. CDR3 coding DNA: TGTGCCAGCAGCTTGGGGGACAGGGACTATGGCTACACCTTC. This sequence encodes CASSLGDRDYGYTF. The full variable domain, in which reference TRBV5-4 and TRBJ1-2 provide the parts outside the CDR3, is ETGVTQSPTHLIKTRGQQVTLRCSSQSGHNTVSWYQQALGQGPQFIFQYYREEENGRGNFPPRFSGLQFPNYSSELNVNALELDDSALYLCASSLGDRDYGYTFGSGTRLTVV.

The gene calls are TRBV4-3 and TRBJ2-7; the match to TRBD1 covers 10 bases. Germline trimming cut 3 bases from V and 4 bases from J; bases unmatched to any gene: 6. The CDR3 has 15 amino acids. Germline V CDR1 and CDR2: LGHNA, YSLEER. The DNA for the CDR3 is TGCGCCAGCAGCCAGCGACAGGGGGCGGCTTACGAGCAGTACTTC. It yields the protein CASSQRQGAAYEQYF.

The chain has TRBV7-2 and TRBJ2-5; TRBD2 aligns across 9 bases. The CDR3 contains 15 residues. CDR1 and CDR2 from the germline V gene are SGHTA and FQGNSA. J gave up 5 bases and V 6 bases, and 10 bases lay outside the gene matches. CDR3 nucleotide sequence: TGTGCCAGCAGAGCCGGCGGGGGGGCCGGGGAGACCCAGTACTTC. Protein sequence: CASRAGGGAGETQYF.

This chain joins TRBV19 and TRBJ2-1, with 12 bases lining up with TRBD2. V lost 6 bases to trimming and J lost 8 bases; unmatched junction nucleotides: 11. The CDR3 sequence is 16 residues long. Germline V gene lookup returns CDR1 LNHDA and CDR2 SQIVND (reference sequence). CDR3 in DNA: TGTGCCAGTAGCCCCCAGCCGACTAGCGGGAGCTATGAGCAGTTCTTC. Translating gives CASSPQPTSGSYEQFF.

Note on this clone: The CDR3 carries no conserved terminal phenylalanine or tryptophan, so it likely arises from a read error. This sequence joins TRBV6-1 and TRBJ1-1, with 9 bases fitting TRBD1. The trim removed 8 bases at V and 3 bases at J, leaving 4 bases unmatched. CDR1 and CDR2 (germline): MNHNS, SASEGT. This CDR3 spans 13 amino acids. CDR3 in amino acids: CASRTGAHTEAFL. For the CDR3, the DNA is TGTGCCAGCCGGACAGGGGCCCACACTGAAGCTTTCCTT.

V and J are TRBV5-1 and TRBJ2-5; the match to TRBD2 covers 12 bases. V trimming: 3 bases; J trimming: 0 bases; junction bases outside the gene matches: 3. Germline V gene sequence: CDR1 SGHRS, CDR2 YFSETQ. The CDR3 is 16 amino acids. The CDR3 protein is CASSSGTSGHQETQYF. The CDR3, as DNA: TGCGCCAGCAGCTCGGGGACTAGCGGGCACCAAGAGACCCAGTACTTC.

A note on this clone: One junction end disagrees with the germline gene, perhaps due to a read error. CDR3 amino acids: CASSQDRRGPSRF. The CDR3 DNA reads as TGCGCCAGCAGCCAAGATCGAAGGGGCCCCAGTAGGTTC. The genes are TRBV4-3 and TRBJ2-4; D perhaps matches TRBD1 (5 bases). CDR1 LGHNA and CDR2 YSLEER come from the germline V gene. This CDR3 is 13 amino acids long.

In DNA form, the CDR3 reads TGTGCCAGCAGCCGCCCGGGCCGGGAGCCGGATTCAAGCTCCTACGAGCAGTACTTC. Translation gives CASSRPGREPDSSSYEQYF. This chain links TRBV11-3 with TRBJ2-7; TRBD2 is a possible D gene (6 bases). Germline V lookup: CDR1 SGHNT, CDR2 YENEEA. CDR3 size: 19 residues. V lost 5 bases to trimming and J lost 0 bases, with 26 bases between them.